Listed below are T cell receptor beta chains from one sample, sequenced in a study of CD8+ T cells in alopecia areata. Here immunoSEQ multiplex PCR was the method, and the copy in TCRdb shows in-frame clones only, minus some. The sample includes about 190,000 clones, 45% to 75% seen only once; the top ten take roughly 0.7%. The starting material was CD4+ T cells sorted from blood, obtained at week 4, from a patient treated with tofacitinib. The source of these receptors is a human donor with alopecia areata. CDR3s leave out the opening cysteine and the closing phenylalanine or tryptophan. The D gene is left open where the match is weak. Some rows have no size entry. The others give once, few or many, or a class for an expanded clone.

CDR3aa	abundance	d_gene	j_gene	v_gene
SVDGTGKWNEQF	few	TRBD1	TRBJ2-1	TRBV29-1
AWSTSHRYTEAF	-	-	TRBJ1-1	TRBV30
ASSFSWGLDYGYT	few	-	TRBJ1-2	TRBV7-8
AWSGTATNTGELF	-	-	TRBJ2-2	TRBV30
SVGLAGVIHEQF	-	TRBD2	TRBJ2-1	TRBV29-1
ASSRTTGNTDTQY	-	-	TRBJ2-3	TRBV5-1
ASSSPSRPNEQF	many	-	TRBJ2-1	TRBV7-2
ASRQGLRNTEAF	-	-	TRBJ1-1	TRBV6-5
ASTRGLASETQY	few	TRBD2	TRBJ2-5	TRBV7-2
ASSPGNQPQH	-	-	TRBJ1-5	TRBV2
ASSLSDNNQPQH	-	-	TRBJ1-5	TRBV28
ASSYSIGFRADGYT	-	-	TRBJ1-2	TRBV6-6
ASSRQGVYGYT	many	TRBD1	TRBJ1-2	TRBV7-2
AWSPGGHETQY	-	TRBD1	TRBJ2-5	TRBV30
ASSQQLAGSSTDTQY	-	TRBD2	TRBJ2-3	TRBV5-1
ASSSRRTGNTGELF	-	TRBD1	TRBJ2-2	TRBV7-3
ASSLGTAIADTQY	-	-	TRBJ2-3	TRBV7-2
ASSSTHVTDTQY	-	-	TRBJ2-3	TRBV6-5
SVDSRGFGNTIY	-	-	TRBJ1-3	TRBV29-1
SVELRRNTEAF	few	-	TRBJ1-1	TRBV29-1